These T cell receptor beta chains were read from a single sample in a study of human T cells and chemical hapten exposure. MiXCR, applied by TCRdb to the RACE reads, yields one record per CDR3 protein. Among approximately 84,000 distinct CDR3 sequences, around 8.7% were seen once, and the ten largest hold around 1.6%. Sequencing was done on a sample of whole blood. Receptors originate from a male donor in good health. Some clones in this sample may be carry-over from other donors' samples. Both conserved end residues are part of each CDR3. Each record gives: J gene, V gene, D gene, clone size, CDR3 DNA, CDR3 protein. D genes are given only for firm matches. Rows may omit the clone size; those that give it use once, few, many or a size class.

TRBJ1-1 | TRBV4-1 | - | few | TGCGCCAGCAGCCAAGAAGAGGCAGGCCCTGAAGCTTTCTTT | CASSQEEAGPEAFF
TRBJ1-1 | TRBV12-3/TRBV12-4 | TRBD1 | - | TGTGCCAGCAGCCCCGGTGCCAGGGGGGACGCTTTCTTT | CASSPGARGDAFF
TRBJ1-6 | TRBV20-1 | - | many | TGCAGTGCAAAAAGACCCGGGACACTAAATTCACCCCTCCACTTT | CSAKRPGTLNSPLHF
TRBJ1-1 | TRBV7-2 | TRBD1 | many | TGTGCCAGCAGCACAAGACAGGGGGCCACTGAAGCTTTCTTT | CASSTRQGATEAFF
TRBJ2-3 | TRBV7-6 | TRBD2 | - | TGTGCCAGCAGCTTAAGGACTAGCGGGGGCACAGATACGCAGTATTTT | CASSLRTSGGTDTQYF
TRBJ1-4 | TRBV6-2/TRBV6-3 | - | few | TGTGCCAGCAGTTACTCACGGAAGAATGAAAAACTGTTTTTT | CASSYSRKNEKLFF
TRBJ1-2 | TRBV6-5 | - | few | TGTGCCAGCACTGGGGGTGCCTTGGACTATGGCTACACCTTC | CASTGGALDYGYTF
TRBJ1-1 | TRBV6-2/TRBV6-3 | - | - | TGTGCCAGCATCGGCAGATTGAACACTGAAGCTTTCTTT | CASIGRLNTEAFF
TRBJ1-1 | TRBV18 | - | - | TGTGCCAGTTCGAGCTTGGGGTTGAAGATGAACACTGAAGCTTTCTTT | CASSSLGLKMNTEAFF
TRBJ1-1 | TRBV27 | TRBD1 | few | TGTGCCAGCAGTCAAACAGGGGGCGTCGGCACTGAAGCTTTCTTT | CASSQTGGVGTEAFF
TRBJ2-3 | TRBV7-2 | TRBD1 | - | TGTGCCAGCAGCTCCTTAGACAGGGGGCGATTGACAGATACGCAGTATTTT | CASSSLDRGRLTDTQYF
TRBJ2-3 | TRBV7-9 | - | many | TGTGCCAGCAGCTTAGCCCAGGCTACCGATACGCAGTATTTT | CASSLAQATDTQYF
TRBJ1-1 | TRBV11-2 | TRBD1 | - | TGTGCCAGCAGCTTAGTTAGGACAGGGAACACTGAAGCTTTCTTT | CASSLVRTGNTEAFF
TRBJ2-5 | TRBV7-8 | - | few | TGTGCCAGCAGCTTCGGGGGTGAGACCCAGTACTTC | CASSFGGETQYF
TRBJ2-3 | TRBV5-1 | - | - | TGCGCCAGCAGCTTGAGAAGGGAATTAACCACAGATACGCAGTATTTT | CASSLRRELTTDTQYF
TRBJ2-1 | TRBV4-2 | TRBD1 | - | TGTGCCAGCAGCCAAGCCGGGACAGGGGGCTACAATGAGCAGTTCTTC | CASSQAGTGGYNEQFF
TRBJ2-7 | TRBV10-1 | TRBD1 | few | TGCGCCAGCAGTATCGGACAGGGGCCCGACGAGCAGTACTTC | CASSIGQGPDEQYF
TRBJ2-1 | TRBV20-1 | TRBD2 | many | TGCAGTGCTAGGGGACTAGCGGGAGACAATGAGCAGTTCTTC | CSARGLAGDNEQFF
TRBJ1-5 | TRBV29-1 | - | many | TGCAGCGTTGTTTTAGGAGGCAATCAGCCCCAGCATTTT | CSVVLGGNQPQHF
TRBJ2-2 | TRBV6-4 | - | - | TGTGCCAGCAGTGACTCCGCGGTGAACACCGGGGAGCTGTTTTTT | CASSDSAVNTGELFF
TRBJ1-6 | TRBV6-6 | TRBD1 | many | TGTGCCAGCAGTTACCCCCCGGACAGGGGCAGTTCACCCCTCCACTTT | CASSYPPDRGSSPLHF
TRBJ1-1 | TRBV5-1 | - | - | TGCGCCAGCAGCTCCGCCTGGGGAGCGAACACTGAAGCTTTCTTT | CASSSAWGANTEAFF
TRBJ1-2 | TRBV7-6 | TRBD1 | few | TGTGCCAGCAGCCCCCGACAGGGAAGAGCTAACTATGGCTACACCTTC | CASSPRQGRANYGYTF
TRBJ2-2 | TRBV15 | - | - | TGTGCCACCAGCAGAGCTGGGACCGGGGAGCTGTTTTTT | CATSRAGTGELFF